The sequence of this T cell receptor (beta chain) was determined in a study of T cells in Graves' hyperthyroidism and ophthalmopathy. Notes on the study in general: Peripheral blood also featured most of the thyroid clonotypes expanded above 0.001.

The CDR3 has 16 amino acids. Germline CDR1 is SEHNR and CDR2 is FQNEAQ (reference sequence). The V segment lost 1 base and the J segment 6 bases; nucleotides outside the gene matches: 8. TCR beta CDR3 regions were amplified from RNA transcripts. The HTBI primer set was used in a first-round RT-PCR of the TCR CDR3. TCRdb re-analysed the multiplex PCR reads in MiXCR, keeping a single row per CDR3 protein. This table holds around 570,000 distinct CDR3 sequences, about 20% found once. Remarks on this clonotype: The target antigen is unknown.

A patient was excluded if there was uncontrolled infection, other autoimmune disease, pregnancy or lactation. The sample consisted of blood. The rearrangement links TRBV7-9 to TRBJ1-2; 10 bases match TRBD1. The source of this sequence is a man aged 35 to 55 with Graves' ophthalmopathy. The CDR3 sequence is CASSLDGTGDANGYTF. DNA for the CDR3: TGTGCCAGCAGCTTAGATGGGACAGGGGACGCGAATGGCTACACCTTC.